This T cell receptor beta chain was identified in a study of blood T cell repertoires in COVID-19. Sequencing used immunoSEQ multiplex PCR; TCRdb keeps in-frame clones, though not all of them. The data contain fewer than 300,000 clones, roughly 93% of them singletons. The material sequenced was PBMCs or T cells enriched from blood (not recorded which). This receptor was obtained from a woman between 35 and 50 years old with acute COVID-19.

CDR3 region: CASSSSGQGPHSGANVLTF. CDR3 DNA: TGTGCCAGCAGCTCGTCCGGACAGGGGCCCCACTCTGGGGCCAACGTCCTGACTTTC. The chain carries TRBV7-9 and TRBJ2-6; 9 bases are shared with TRBD1. Trimming at V came to 4 bases and at J to 0 bases, leaving 10 bases not matched to a gene. Per the germline V gene, CDR1 is SEHNR and CDR2 is FQNEAQ (reference sequence). This CDR3 is built from 19 residues. Full variable domain (outside the CDR3, taken from reference TRBV7-9 and TRBJ2-6): DTGVSQNPRHKITKRGQNVTFRCDPISEHNRLYWYRQTLGQGPEFLTYFQNEAQLEKSRLLSDRFSAERPKGSFSTLEIQRTEQGDSAMYLCASSSSGQGPHSGANVLTFGAGSRLTVL.